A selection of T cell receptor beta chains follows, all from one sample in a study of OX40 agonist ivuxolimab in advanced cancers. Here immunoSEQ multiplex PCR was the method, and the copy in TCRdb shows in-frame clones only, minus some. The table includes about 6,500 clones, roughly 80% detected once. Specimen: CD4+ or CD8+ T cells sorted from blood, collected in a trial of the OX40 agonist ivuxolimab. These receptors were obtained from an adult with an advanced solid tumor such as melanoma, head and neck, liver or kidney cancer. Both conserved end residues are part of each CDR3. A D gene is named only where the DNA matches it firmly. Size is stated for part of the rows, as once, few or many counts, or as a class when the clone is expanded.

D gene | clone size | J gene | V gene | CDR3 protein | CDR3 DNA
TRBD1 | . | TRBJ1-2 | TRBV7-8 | CASSSNRDRGPYGYTF | TGTGCCAGCAGCAGTAACCGGGACAGGGGTCCTTATGGCTACACCTTC
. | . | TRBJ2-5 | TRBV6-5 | CASRPDYFQETQYF | TGTGCCAGCAGACCCGACTACTTCCAAGAGACCCAGTACTTC
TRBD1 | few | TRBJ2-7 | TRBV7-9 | CASSSGQGHKQYF | TGTGCCAGCAGCTCCGGACAGGGCCACAAGCAGTACTTC
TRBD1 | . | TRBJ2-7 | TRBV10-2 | CASKPGQGFFYEQYF | TGCGCCAGCAAACCGGGACAGGGTTTTTTCTACGAGCAGTACTTC
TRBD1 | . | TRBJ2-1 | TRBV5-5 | CASSLLGQNNEQFF | TGTGCCAGCAGCTTGTTGGGACAGAACAATGAGCAGTTCTTC
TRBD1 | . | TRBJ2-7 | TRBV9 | CASSFGGQGAKEQYF | TGTGCCAGCAGCTTCGGGGGACAGGGGGCAAAAGAGCAGTACTTC
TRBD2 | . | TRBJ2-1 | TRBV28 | CASSLSRGLVREQFF | TGTGCCAGCAGTTTATCCAGAGGACTAGTTCGTGAGCAGTTCTTC
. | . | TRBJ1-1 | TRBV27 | CASNFGADSNTEAFF | TGTGCCAGCAACTTCGGGGCCGATTCGAACACTGAAGCTTTCTTT
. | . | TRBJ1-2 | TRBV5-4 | CASSLSENYGYTF | TGTGCCAGCAGCTTGTCAGAGAACTATGGCTACACCTTC
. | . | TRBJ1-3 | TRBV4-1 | CASSSATGNTIYF | TGCGCCAGCTCCTCCGCTACAGGAAACACCATATATTTT
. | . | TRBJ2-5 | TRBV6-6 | CASTPHTYQETQYF | TGTGCCAGCACCCCTCACACGTACCAAGAGACCCAGTACTTC
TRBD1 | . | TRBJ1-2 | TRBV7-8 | CASSLEGTGVLYGYTF | TGTGCCAGCAGCTTAGAGGGGACAGGGGTGTTGTATGGCTACACCTTC
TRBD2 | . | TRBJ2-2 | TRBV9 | CASSRLAGVTTNTGELFF | TGTGCCAGCAGCAGACTAGCGGGAGTCACCACGAACACCGGGGAGCTGTTTTTT
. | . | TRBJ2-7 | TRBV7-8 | CASSPITATYEQYF | TGTGCCAGCAGCCCCATAACCGCCACCTACGAGCAGTACTTC
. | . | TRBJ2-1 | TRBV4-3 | CASSQGGNRFDEQFF | TGCGCCAGCAGCCAAGGGGGGAACAGGTTCGATGAGCAGTTCTTC
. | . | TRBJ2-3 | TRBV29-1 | CSVEEKVYTQYF | TGCAGCGTTGAAGAGAAGGTATATACGCAGTATTTT
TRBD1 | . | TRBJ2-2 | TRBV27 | CASSLSATGVTGELFF | TGTGCCAGCAGTTTATCGGCGACAGGGGTAACCGGGGAGCTGTTTTTT
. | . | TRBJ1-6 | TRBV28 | CASSVVRENSPLHF | TGTGCCAGCAGCGTTGTCAGGGAAAATTCACCCCTCCACTTT
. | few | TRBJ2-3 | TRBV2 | CASSDDMELDTQYF | TGTGCCAGCAGTGATGATATGGAGCTGGATACGCAGTATTTT
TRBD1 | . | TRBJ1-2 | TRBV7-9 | CASSSGTGMNYGYTF | TGTGCCAGCAGCTCCGGGACAGGAATGAACTATGGCTACACCTTC
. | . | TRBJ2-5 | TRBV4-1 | CASSQDQLSWETQYF | .
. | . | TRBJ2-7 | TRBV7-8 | CASSLGLDEQYF | TGTGCCAGCAGCCTCGGGTTGGACGAGCAGTACTTC